This T cell receptor (beta chain) was obtained from a study of control samples from healthy donors and cancer patients. Libraries were prepared by immunoSEQ multiplex PCR; TCRdb keeps only in-frame clonotypes and omits some of them. The sample shows around 19,000 clones, 70% to 90% of them seen only once. This CDR3 is built from 14 residues. Germline CDR1 SGHVS, CDR2 FQNEAQ. V dropped 5 bases and J dropped 2 bases, with 13 bases sitting between them. Sequenced sample: PBMCs. The V gene is TRBV7-8, the J gene TRBJ2-7; D might be TRBD2 (6 bases). The origin of this receptor is an older woman with head and neck cancer. The CDR3, as DNA: TGTGCCAGCAGCCGGCCGGGGGTAACCTACGAGCAGTACTTC. Its protein product is CASSRPGVTYEQYF.